Below are 15 T cell receptor beta chains sequenced from a single sample in a study of cytomegalovirus exposure and HLA in healthy donors (dated 2017 in TCRdb). Preparation of the library involved the immunoSEQ multiplex PCR assay. A mixture of 60 forward primers for TCR Vbeta segments and 13 reverse primers for TCR Jbeta segments was used in the multiplex PCR. Sourced from immuneACCESS, this table was stored by TCRdb with only in-frame sequences that have V and J called. A share of the clones is absent; for the studies checked, an unresolved V gene accounts for under half, and the remainder has no known explanation. The sample profile shows about 190,000 clones; 75% to 90% of them were found once. The ten largest clonotypes hold approximately 0.8% of the sample. Sequences were obtained from PBMCs. The source is a woman aged 18-29 years in good health and CMV-seronegative.

The chain uses TRBV18 and TRBJ1-1, with D possibly being TRBD1 (5 bases). V shed 3 bases and J shed 1 base, with 15 bases lying between them. Germline CDR1 and CDR2: KGHSH and LQKENI. CDR3 size: 16 residues. The CDR3 DNA reads TGTGCCAGCTCACCCGCGGGGACCCGCACGAACACTGAAGCTTTCTTT. Its translation is CASSPAGTRTNTEAFF.

V usage is TRBV7-3 and J usage is TRBJ2-1, with 7 bases aligning to TRBD1. Germline-derived CDR1 and CDR2 are SGHTA and FQGTGA. CDR3 length: 15 residues. After removal of 2 bases from V and 2 bases from J, the junction contained 3 bases not matched to a gene. CDR3 sequence reads: CASSLEGAPYNEQFF. The CDR3 nucleotides are TGTGCCAGCAGCTTAGAGGGGGCCCCCTACAATGAGCAGTTCTTC.

This clone was seen a handful of times. The J gene is TRBJ2-7, the V gene TRBV7-6; D gene uncertain. CDR1 and CDR2 (germline): SGHVS, FNYEAQ. The germline V and J ends were trimmed by 1 base and 3 bases, with 7 bases remaining between them. The CDR3 is 13 residues long. CDR3 DNA sequence: TGTGCCAGCAGCTTAGGTGCGCGCTACGAGCAGTACTTC. Translated, it gives CASSLGARYEQYF.

Worth noting for this clone: One end of the junction does not line up with germline, which may come from a read error. The rearrangement uses TRBV6-1 and TRBJ1-5; tentatively, D is TRBD1 (6 bases). There are 15 residues in the CDR3. Germline CDR1 MNHNS, CDR2 SASEGT. The CDR3 is CASREGQPRNQPQHF. DNA of the CDR3: TGTGCCAGCAGGGAAGGACAGCCTCGGAATCAGCCCCAGCATTTT.

V is TRBV6-6 and J is TRBJ1-1; 7 bases are a match to TRBD1. The V and J ends lost 6 bases and 8 bases, in that order; junction bases with no gene match: 6. Germline V gene data show CDR1 as MNHNY and CDR2 as SVGAGI (reference sequence). This CDR3 contains 12 residues. This chain's CDR3 is CASSHGQAEAFF. For the CDR3, the DNA is TGTGCCAGCAGCCATGGACAGGCCGAAGCTTTCTTT.

This clone has a single count. The CDR3 sequence: CASSLGQLNTEAFF. Here the CDR3 DNA reads TGTGCCAGCTCACTGGGACAACTGAACACTGAAGCTTTCTTT. The V and J genes are TRBV18 and TRBJ1-1, with a tentative D call TRBD1 (6 bases). Germline values: CDR1 KGHSH, CDR2 LQKENI. The CDR3 consists of 14 residues. The ends were cut back, 4 bases at V and 0 bases at J, with 9 bases in the middle.

The rearrangement uses TRBV18 and TRBJ2-1, with 8 bases identical to TRBD2. Per the germline V gene, CDR1 is KGHSH and CDR2 is LQKENI. The length of the CDR3 is 14 residues. With 6 bases clipped from V and 5 bases from J, the junction kept 6 bases outside the gene matches. The DNA for the CDR3 is TGTGCCAGCTCGCGGGGGGAGCTGAACAATGAGCAGTTCTTC. This translates into CASSRGELNNEQFF.

The chain recombines TRBV6-5 with TRBJ1-1; D perhaps matches TRBD1 (5 bases). The germline V gene encodes CDR1 MNHEY and CDR2 SVGAGI. The length of the CDR3 is 15 residues. V was clipped by 0 bases and J by 0 bases, with 8 bases between them. CDR3: CASSYSETVNTEAFF. The CDR3 DNA reads as TGTGCCAGCAGTTACTCCGAGACAGTGAACACTGAAGCTTTCTTT.

The chain links TRBV27 to TRBJ1-1, with D possibly matching TRBD1 (6 bases). There are 14 residues in the CDR3. Germline loops: CDR1 MNHEY, CDR2 SMNVEV (reference sequence). V lost 5 bases, J lost 5 bases, and 15 bases lay in between. The chain's CDR3 is CASSIQGPRTEAFF. The CDR3 nucleotides are TGTGCCAGCAGTATCCAGGGGCCACGGACTGAAGCTTTCTTT.

This rearrangement joins TRBV7-9 to TRBJ1-2, with D perhaps matching TRBD1 (5 bases). V was clipped by 4 bases and J by 4 bases, with 13 bases between them. This CDR3 has 14 residues. Germline V CDR1 and CDR2: SEHNR, FQNEAQ (reference sequence). In DNA, the CDR3 is TGTGCCAGCAGCTGGGGGGACGCCTTCTATGGCTACACCTTC. It is translated as CASSWGDAFYGYTF.

V usage is TRBV29-1 and J usage is TRBJ2-6, with D maybe TRBD1 (6 bases). The length of the CDR3 is 14 residues. Trimming shortened V by 6 bases and J by 0 bases, and 9 bases separated the two germline ends. Germline V gene data show CDR1 as SQVTM and CDR2 as ANQGSEA. DNA of the CDR3: TGCAGCGTACGGACAGACTCTGGGGCCAACGTCCTGACTTTC. It encodes CSVRTDSGANVLTF.

V gene TRBV28 combines with J gene TRBJ2-7; 8 bases are shared with TRBD1. V was pared by 5 bases and J by 5 bases, with 8 bases of the junction left unmatched. Germline-derived CDR1 and CDR2 are MDHEN and SYDVKM. CDR3 size: 14 residues. CDR3 in amino acids: CASSLDRVQDEQYF. CDR3 coding DNA: TGTGCCAGCAGTCTGGACAGGGTGCAGGACGAGCAGTACTTC.

The rearrangement links TRBV11-2 to TRBJ2-5, with TRBD1 as a possible D gene (5 bases). Germline CDR1 SGHAT, CDR2 FQNNGV. V lost 2 bases and J 5 bases, leaving 18 bases between the germline ends. This CDR3 has 16 residues. The CDR3 DNA reads TGTGCCAGCAGCTTATACCCCCGGACCCCAGGGGAGACCCAGTACTTC. Amino acid sequence: CASSLYPRTPGETQYF.

This chain links TRBV9 with TRBJ2-3, with a tentative D call TRBD2 (6 bases). The germline V gene encodes CDR1 SGDLS and CDR2 YYNGEE. V shed 1 base and J shed 0 bases, with 12 bases lying between them. This CDR3 has 16 amino acids. CDR3 in DNA: TGTGCCAGCAGCGTACGCCCTAGCGTCAGCACAGATACGCAGTATTTT. Amino acid sequence: CASSVRPSVSTDTQYF. The whole variable domain, filled in from reference TRBV9 and TRBJ2-3, reads DSGVTQTPKHLITATGQRVTLRCSPRSGDLSVYWYQQSLDQGLQFLIQYYNGEERAKGNILERFSAQQFPDLHSELNLSSLELGDSALYFCASSVRPSVSTDTQYFGPGTRLTVL.

The genes are TRBV6-5 and TRBJ2-1; TRBD1 matches at 7 bases. Looked up from germline, CDR1 is MNHEY and CDR2 is SVGAGI. V shed 7 bases, J shed 4 bases, and the junction held 4 bases outside the gene matches. CDR3 size: 13 residues. DNA for the CDR3: TGTGCCAGCACCGGACAGGAATACAATGAGCAGTTCTTC. Its translation is CASTGQEYNEQFF.